Sequencing of this T cell receptor beta chain was carried out in a study of T cell repertoires in cytomegalovirus infection. Study-level information: Indications came from public TCR beta signatures; they pointed to CMV infection and to a matching HLA type.

Germline values: CDR1 MDHEN, CDR2 SYDVKM. J lost 7 bases, V lost 2 bases, and 9 bases had no gene match. There are 17 residues in the CDR3. General observations from the study: Across the ex vivo response, the dominant clonotypes were HLA-C-restricted CMV-specific TCR beta clonotypes.

Via MiXCR, TCRdb re-called the reads, giving one row per CDR3 protein. There are about 200,000 distinct CDR3 sequences in the sample; approximately 9.7% occur only once, and about 5% lies in the top ten. In the case of this clonotype: Its antigen is not identified.

The sequence derives from a human donor in good health (CMV status not recorded). Some clones in this sample may be carry-over from other donors' samples. The V gene is TRBV28, the J gene TRBJ2-1; 12 bases map to TRBD2. The sequencing input was PBMCs. CDR3 loop: CASSLVQTSGSTNEQFF. CDR3 DNA: TGTGCCAGCAGTTTAGTCCAGACTAGCGGGAGTACTAATGAGCAGTTCTTC.